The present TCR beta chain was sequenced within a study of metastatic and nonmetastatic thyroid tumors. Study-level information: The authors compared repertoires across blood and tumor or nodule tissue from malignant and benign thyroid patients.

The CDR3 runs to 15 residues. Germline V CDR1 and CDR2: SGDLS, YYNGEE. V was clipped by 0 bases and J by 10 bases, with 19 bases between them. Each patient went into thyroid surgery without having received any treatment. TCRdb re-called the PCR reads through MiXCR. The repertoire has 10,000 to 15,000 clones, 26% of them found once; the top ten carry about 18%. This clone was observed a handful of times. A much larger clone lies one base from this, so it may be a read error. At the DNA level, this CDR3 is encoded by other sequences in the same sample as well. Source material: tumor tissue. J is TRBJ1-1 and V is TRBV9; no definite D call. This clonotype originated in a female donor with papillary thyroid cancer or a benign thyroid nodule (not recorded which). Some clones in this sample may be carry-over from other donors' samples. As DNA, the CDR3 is TGTGCCAGCAGCGTAGCAGATTCGACGCCTGATAGAGCTTTCTTT. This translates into CASSVADSTPDRAFF.